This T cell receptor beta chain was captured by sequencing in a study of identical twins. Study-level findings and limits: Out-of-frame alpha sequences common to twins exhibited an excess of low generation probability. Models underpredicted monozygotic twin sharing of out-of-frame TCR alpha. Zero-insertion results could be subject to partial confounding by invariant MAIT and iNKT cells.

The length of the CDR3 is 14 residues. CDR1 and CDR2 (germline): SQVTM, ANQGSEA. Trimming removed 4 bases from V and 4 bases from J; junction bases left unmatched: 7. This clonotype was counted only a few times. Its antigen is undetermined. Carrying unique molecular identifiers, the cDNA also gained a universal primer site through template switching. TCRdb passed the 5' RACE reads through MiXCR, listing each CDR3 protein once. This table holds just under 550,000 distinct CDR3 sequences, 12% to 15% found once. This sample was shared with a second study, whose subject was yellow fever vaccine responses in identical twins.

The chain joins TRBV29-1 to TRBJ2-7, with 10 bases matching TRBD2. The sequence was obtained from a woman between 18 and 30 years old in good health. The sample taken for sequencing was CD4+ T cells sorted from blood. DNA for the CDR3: TGCAGCGTTGGGGTAGCGGGAGGATTGTACGAGCAGTACTTC. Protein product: CSVGVAGGLYEQYF.